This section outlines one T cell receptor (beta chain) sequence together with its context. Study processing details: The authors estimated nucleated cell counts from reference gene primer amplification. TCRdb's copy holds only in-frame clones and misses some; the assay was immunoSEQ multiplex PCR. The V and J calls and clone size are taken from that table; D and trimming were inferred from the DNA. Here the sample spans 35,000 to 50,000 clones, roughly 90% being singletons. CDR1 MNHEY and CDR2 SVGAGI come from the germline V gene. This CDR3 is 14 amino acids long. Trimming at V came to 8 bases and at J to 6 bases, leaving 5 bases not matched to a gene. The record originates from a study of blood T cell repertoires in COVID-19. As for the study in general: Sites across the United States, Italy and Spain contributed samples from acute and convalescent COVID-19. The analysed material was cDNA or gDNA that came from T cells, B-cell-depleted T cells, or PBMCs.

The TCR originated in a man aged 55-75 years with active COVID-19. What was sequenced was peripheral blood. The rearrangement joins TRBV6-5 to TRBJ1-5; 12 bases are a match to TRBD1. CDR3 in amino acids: CASRGQGAVQPQHF. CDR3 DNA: TGTGCCAGCCGGGGACAGGGGGCGGTTCAGCCCCAGCATTTT.